This TCR beta chain derives from a study of regulatory T cells in long-lasting Graves disease. Construction of the TCR beta libraries employed iRepertoire HTBI primers in conjunction with Arm-PCR of CDR3 regions. TCRdb processed the multiplex PCR reads anew with MiXCR; each CDR3 protein has one entry. The sample includes 450,000 to 500,000 distinct CDR3 sequences, about a sixth of them seen just once. Germline V gives CDR1 SEHNR, CDR2 FQNEAQ (reference sequence). CDR3 size: 14 residues. The V and J ends lost 4 bases and 7 bases respectively, with 17 bases between them. Overall study findings and caveats: Shared public clonotypes totalled 2,741 in persistent patients, compared with roughly 970 in new patients.

This clonotype has a count of ten or more. Its antigen is currently unknown. Noted time point: newly diagnosed GD, antithyroid drugs for less than 3 months. RNA isolated from PBMCs was used to make the TCR library. These data also featured in a second study, about T cells in Graves' hyperthyroidism and ophthalmopathy. In that study: The HTBI set primed first-round TCR CDR3 RT-PCR.

Here the sequenced sample was peripheral blood mononuclear cells (PBMCs), taken at new diagnosis, from a patient treated with antithyroid drugs. This receptor was obtained from a man aged 35 to 55 with Graves disease. The chain carries TRBV7-9 and TRBJ2-7; the D call may be TRBD1 or TRBD2 (5 bases each). CDR3 nucleotides: TGTGCCAGCAGCTCACGGGACCGACGTCAAGAGCAGTACTTC. This codes for CASSSRDRRQEQYF.